These T cell receptor beta chains were read from a single sample in a study of early T cells in non-severe SARS-CoV-2 infection. TCRdb re-derived calls from the 5' RACE reads in MiXCR, one entry per CDR3 protein. The sample contains over 45,000 distinct CDR3 sequences, roughly 15% of which appear only once. This sample comprised whole blood, obtained at baseline. The receptors shown here come from an adult who was a healthcare worker with PCR-confirmed SARS-CoV-2 infection or an uninfected control (not recorded which). CDR3s include the opening cysteine and the closing phenylalanine or tryptophan. D genes are given only for firm matches. Some rows mark clone size as missing; the rest say once, few, many or name a class of expanded clone.

>.|TRBJ2-1|.|TRBV27
TGTGCCAGCAGTTTATCGGGGCCCCCCTACAATGAGCAGTTCTTC
CASSLSGPPYNEQFF
>.|TRBJ2-5|few|TRBV15
TGTGCCACCAGCGAGGGGGGTTTTGCGGAGACCCAGTACTTC
CATSEGGFAETQYF
>TRBD1|TRBJ2-1|many|TRBV9
TGTGCCAGCAGCGAAGACAGGGGGCTTGGGGGTGAGCAGTTCTTC
CASSEDRGLGGEQFF
>.|TRBJ2-1|many|TRBV7-2
TGTGCCAGCAGCTTAAATCCCCCAGGGGTATACAATGAGCAGTTCTTC
CASSLNPPGVYNEQFF
>.|TRBJ2-2|many|TRBV4-2
TGTGCCAGCAGCCAAGCGGGCTCCGGGGAGCTGTTTTTT
CASSQAGSGELFF
>TRBD2|TRBJ2-7|.|TRBV20-1
TGCAGTGCTAGAGGTCTAGCGGGCGTCTACTCCTACGAGCAGTACTTC
CSARGLAGVYSYEQYF
>TRBD1|TRBJ1-1|.|TRBV4-1
TGCGCCAGCAGTTCTACAGGGGGGAACACTGAAGCTTTCTTT
CASSSTGGNTEAFF
>.|TRBJ2-1|.|TRBV5-1
TGCGCCAGCAGCTTGCAGGCGGCAAATAATGAGCAGTTCTTC
CASSLQAANNEQFF
>.|TRBJ1-6|many|TRBV6-1
TGTGCCAGCAAACGCGAGCTTAATTCACCCCTCCACTTT
CASKRELNSPLHF
>.|TRBJ1-6|.|TRBV7-2
TGTGCCAGCAGCTATAGGATATATAATTCACCCCTCCACTTT
CASSYRIYNSPLHF
>TRBD2|TRBJ2-1|medium-sized|TRBV11-2
TGTGCCAGCCTGGGACTAGCGGGATTAGGTGAGCAGTTCTTC
CASLGLAGLGEQFF
>.|TRBJ1-4|medium-sized|TRBV5-1
TGCGCCAGCAGCTTCCAGGGACACGAAAAACTGTTTTTT
CASSFQGHEKLFF
>.|TRBJ1-4|.|TRBV27
TGTGCCAGCAGTTTAAAGGTCGGGTATGAAAAACTGTTTTTT
CASSLKVGYEKLFF
>.|TRBJ2-2|few|TRBV2
TGTGCCAGCAACAGGGAGGACACCGGGGAGCTGTTTTTT
CASNREDTGELFF
>TRBD2|TRBJ2-3|few|TRBV7-7
TGTGCCAGCAGCCTCTGGACTAGCGGGGGGAGCACAGATACGCAGTATTTT
CASSLWTSGGSTDTQYF
>TRBD2|TRBJ2-1|few|TRBV10-3
TGTGCCATCAGCAGTACGGGACTAACCAATGAGCAGTTCTTC
CAISSTGLTNEQFF
>TRBD2|TRBJ2-5|many|TRBV4-2
TGTGCCAGCAGCCAAACAGCGGGAGAGGTGGAGACCCAGTACTTC
CASSQTAGEVETQYF
>TRBD1|TRBJ2-5|few|TRBV5-4
TGTGCCAGCAGCCGACAGGGAGACCTAGAGACCCAGTACTTC
CASSRQGDLETQYF
>TRBD2|TRBJ2-7|few|TRBV5-1
TGCGCCAGCAGCTCCACCGGGACTAGCGGCGAGCAGTACTTC
CASSSTGTSGEQYF
>.|TRBJ1-5|.|TRBV18
TGTGCCAGCTCACCAATAGACTCGTCAAATCAGCCCCAGCATTTT
CASSPIDSSNQPQHF
>.|TRBJ2-7|few|TRBV3-1
TGTGCCAGCAGCCCTCGGACCGACCGGGTCCGCGAGCAGTACTTC
CASSPRTDRVREQYF
>TRBD2|TRBJ2-1|.|TRBV20-1
TGCAGTGCTACCCCGACTAGCCGGAATGAGCAGTTCTTC
CSATPTSRNEQFF
>.|TRBJ2-7|many|TRBV4-2
TGTGCCAGCAGCCAAGAGGGATACGAGCAGTACTTC
CASSQEGYEQYF
>.|TRBJ1-1|.|TRBV5-1
TGCGCCAGCAGCTTGGCTGGCGGACAGGAAGCTTTCTTT
CASSLAGGQEAFF
>TRBD1|TRBJ1-2|.|TRBV20-1
TGCAGTGCTGCGGACAGGAACTATGGCTACACCTTC
CSAADRNYGYTF
>.|TRBJ2-7|few|TRBV28
TGTGCCAGCAGTTCCGGAGGGCAGCCCGAGCAGTACTTC
CASSSGGQPEQYF
>.|TRBJ2-7|few|TRBV9
TGTGCCAGCAGCGTTGCGCTTAACTACGAGCAGTACTTC
CASSVALNYEQYF
>.|TRBJ2-1|few|TRBV3-1
TGTGCCAGCAGCCATTCCACCCATGAGCAGTTCTTC
CASSHSTHEQFF
>.|TRBJ2-7|.|TRBV7-9
TGTGCCAGCAGCCCTACAGGGAGCGAGCAGTACTTC
CASSPTGSEQYF
>TRBD1|TRBJ2-7|few|TRBV29-1
TGCAGCGCCGAGACAGGGGGCGGGTACGAGCAGTACTTC
CSAETGGGYEQYF
>TRBD2|TRBJ2-1|few|TRBV11-3
TGTGCCAGCAGCTCCGCCGGGACTAGGACTGAGCAGTTCTTC
CASSSAGTRTEQFF
>.|TRBJ2-5|many|TRBV27
TGTGCCAGCAGTTTGGGGCCCCCCCAAGAGACCCAGTACTTC
CASSLGPPQETQYF
>.|TRBJ2-3|many|TRBV28
TGTGCCAGCAGTTTTGGAGATACGCAGTATTTT
CASSFGDTQYF
>TRBD2|TRBJ2-1|few|TRBV12-3/TRBV12-4
TGTGCCAGCAGTACAGCGGGACTAGGACAATCCTACAATGAGCAGTTCTTC
CASSTAGLGQSYNEQFF
>.|TRBJ2-3|few|TRBV18
TGTGCCAGCTCACCTAATCTCGAAAGCACAGATACGCAGTATTTT
CASSPNLESTDTQYF
>TRBD2|TRBJ2-1|.|TRBV12-3/TRBV12-4
TGTGCCAGCAGGGCTAGCGGGGGCCCCCGTGGCTACAATGAGCAGTTCTTC
CASRASGGPRGYNEQFF
>.|TRBJ1-2|few|TRBV18
TGTGCCAGCTCTCCGGGACCCAGAGTCTATGGCTACACCTTC
CASSPGPRVYGYTF
>.|TRBJ1-2|many|TRBV12-3/TRBV12-4
TGTGCCAGCAGGATCTCCTCAGGGTATGGCTACACCTTC
CASRISSGYGYTF
>TRBD2|TRBJ2-1|few|TRBV27
TGTGCCAGCAGGAGACTAGCGGGAGTAAATGAGCAGTTCTTC
CASRRLAGVNEQFF
>.|TRBJ2-1|many|TRBV7-2
TGTGCCAGCAGCTTATTAGGTCACCCGGTGGATGAGCAGTTCTTC
CASSLLGHPVDEQFF
>TRBD1|TRBJ2-7|few|TRBV28
TGTGCCAGCAGGCTGGACGAATACGGGACAGACTACGAGCAGTACTTC
CASRLDEYGTDYEQYF
>.|TRBJ2-5|.|TRBV20-1
TGCAGTGCGTCGGACTCACACGGGACCCAGTACTTC
CSASDSHGTQYF
>.|TRBJ2-5|few|TRBV2
TGTGCCAGCAGTGAAGGCCTAGCAGTCCAAGAGACCCAGTACTTC
CASSEGLAVQETQYF
>.|TRBJ1-2|.|TRBV6-1
TGTGCCAGCAGCATCCTCGGCAGGACGAACTATGGCTACACCTTC
CASSILGRTNYGYTF
>TRBD2|TRBJ2-7|few|TRBV20-1
TGCAGTGCTTTCTCCGGGACTAGCCATCTTGAGCAGTACTTC
CSAFSGTSHLEQYF
>TRBD2|TRBJ2-1|few|TRBV2
TGTGCCAGCAGTGAACGGTTGACTAGCGGGAGTAGCGATGAGCAGTTCTTC
CASSERLTSGSSDEQFF